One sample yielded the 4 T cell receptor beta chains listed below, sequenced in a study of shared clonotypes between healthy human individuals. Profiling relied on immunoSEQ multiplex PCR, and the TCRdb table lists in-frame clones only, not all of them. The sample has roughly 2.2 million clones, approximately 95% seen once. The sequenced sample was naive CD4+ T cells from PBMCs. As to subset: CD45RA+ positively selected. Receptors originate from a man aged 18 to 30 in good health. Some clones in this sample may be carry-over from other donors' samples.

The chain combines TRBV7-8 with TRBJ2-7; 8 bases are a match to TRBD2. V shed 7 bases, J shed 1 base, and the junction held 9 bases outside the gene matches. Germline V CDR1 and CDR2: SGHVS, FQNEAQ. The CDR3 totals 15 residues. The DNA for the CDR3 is TGTGCCAGCAATCATCGGGAGGGCCAATCCTACGAGCAGTACTTC. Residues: CASNHREGQSYEQYF.

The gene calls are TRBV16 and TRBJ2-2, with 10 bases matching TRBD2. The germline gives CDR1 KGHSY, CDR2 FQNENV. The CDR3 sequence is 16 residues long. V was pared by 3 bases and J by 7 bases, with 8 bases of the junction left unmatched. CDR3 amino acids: CASSQDLAGAGGELFF. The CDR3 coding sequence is TGTGCCAGCAGCCAGGACCTAGCGGGAGCTGGCGGGGAGCTGTTTTTT.

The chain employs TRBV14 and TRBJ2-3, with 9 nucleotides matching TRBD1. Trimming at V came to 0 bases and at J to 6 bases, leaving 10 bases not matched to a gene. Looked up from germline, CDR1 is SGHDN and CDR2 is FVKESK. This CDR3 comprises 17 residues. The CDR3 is CASSQDPLGTGKDTQYF. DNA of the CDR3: TGTGCCAGCAGCCAAGATCCTTTGGGGACAGGGAAGGATACGCAGTATTTT.

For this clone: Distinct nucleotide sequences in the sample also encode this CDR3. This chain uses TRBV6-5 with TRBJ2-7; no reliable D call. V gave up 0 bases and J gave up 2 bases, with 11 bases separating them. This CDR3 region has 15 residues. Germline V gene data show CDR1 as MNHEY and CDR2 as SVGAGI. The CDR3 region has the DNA TGTGCCAGCAGTTACTCGAGTTCGGGCGCCTACGAGCAGTACTTC. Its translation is CASSYSSSGAYEQYF.